Below, one TCR beta chain is given with its context. This clone's antigen is unknown. Because the CDR3 is missing its conserved closing phenylalanine or tryptophan, this is likely a read error. TCRbeta-specific cDNA was reverse-transcribed from approximately 0.5 ug total RNA using a constant-region primer and ProtoScript II reverse transcriptase. TCRbeta libraries were built with three nested multiplex PCR rounds, a slightly modified ARM-PCR procedure. Each of the first two PCR rounds ran for approximately 10 cycles using multiplex TRBV1-TRBV30 forward primers together with a Cbeta reverse primer. Sample barcodes and Illumina adapters were added in a final 25-cycle PCR with Deep VentR polymerase. Before sequencing, amplicons of 200-500 bp were purified from gel using a QIAquick gel extraction kit. TCRbeta amplicons were sequenced on an Illumina HiSeq 2500 with 250-bp paired-end reads. The paper's processing steps were these. Trimmomatic v0.33 was used to quality-trim the reads, and FLASH v1.2.11 was used to merge paired reads so that full CDR3 sequences could be recovered. V, D and J germline segments were assigned to the rearranged TCRbeta sequences by MiGEC v1.2.1b. VDJtools v1.0.0 computed clonotype statistics and Shannon-Wiener diversity indices. To cut down on sampling bias, every analysis after diversity analysis relied on just the 250 most abundant clonotypes from each sample. TCRdb handled the public reads itself, with Q25 trimming in fastp and clone calling in MiXCR, and kept productive beta chains. Here each entry gathers all rows of one CDR3 protein and keeps the most common genes and DNA. TCRdb, rather than the study authors, made the V and J calls. Across this sample there are about 54,000 distinct CDR3 sequences, with 70% to 85% seen only once. The ten largest clones represent roughly 26% of the sample.

Total RNA and DNA were co-extracted from about 19-30 mg of bulk tissue with the AllPrep DNA/RNA mini kit, without cell sorting. Five patients with histopathologically diagnosed primary liver carcinoma underwent surgical resection in China between November 2015 and early 2016. At the time of sampling, the patients had chronic HBV infection and had not received any treatment. Each tumor was sampled at five spatially separated regions: the superior, inferior, left-lateral and right-lateral poles and the tumor centre. Histological examination found more than 80% viable tumor cells in every tumor sample. Fresh tumor and adjacent tissue pieces were bisected; one half was stored in RNAlater at -80°C, the other sent for histology. This sample stems from a study of tumor-infiltrating lymphocytes in primary liver carcinoma (dated by TCRdb to 2017 to 2019). A note on the overall study: Of the five patients, three men and two women aged 30 to 69 years, four had hepatocellular carcinoma and one had combined HCC and intrahepatic cholangiocarcinoma. The approximately 25 tumor region samples were profiled with Agilent mRNA microarrays so that TCRbeta repertoire diversity could be related to the local molecular phenotype. Samples yielded roughly 3.65 to 7.5 million productive TCRbeta reads; read depth did not differ significantly between tissue types. A total of about 35 specimens from 5 patients, comprising about 25 tumor regions, 5 adjacent noncancerous liver tissues and 5 peripheral blood samples, were covered by TCRbeta repertoire sequencing. The study combined TCRbeta repertoire sequencing, expression microarrays and whole-exome sequencing across five regions of each liver tumor, with adjacent normal tissue and blood. The five patients had tumors of stage T1-T3 N0M0, with maximum diameters ranging from roughly 4.2 to 10 cm. High reproducibility was observed for the technical replicate repertoires, with mean shared-clone rates roughly 0.87 and correlation coefficients above 0.98. Overall study results and their limits: The study included only five or six patients, and the authors note findings should be validated in a larger study. The top 250 clones made up a significantly larger repertoire fraction in tumors than in blood (p = 0.039). Only the TCR beta chain was sequenced, which likely underestimates true repertoire diversity because unpaired alpha chains were not captured. Comparison of CD4+ and CD8+ T cell repertoires was precluded by the use of bulk unsorted samples. Pairs of tumor regions showed greater repertoire overlap (mean 36%) than tumor-adjacent pairs (about 17%) or tumor-blood pairs (around 15%), which is consistent with antigen-driven expansion. Only about 8-24% of top clones were found in all five regions of a tumor, suggesting spatial heterogeneity of tumor-infiltrating T cells.

In the germline V gene, CDR1 corresponds to SQVTM and CDR2 to ANQGSEA. The CDR3 numbers 12 amino acids, ends counted. Only the CDR3 region is kept as DNA, spanning 36 bases read in frame from base 1. V lost 4 bases and J lost 4 bases; the stretch between them is 10 bases long. The rearrangement joined TRBV29-1 to TRBJ2-5, and perhaps TRBD1 as D gene, on 5 matching bases. Material: liver tumor tissue from sampling region 2. Explained via the paper, the cell subset or site label denotes: tumor region T2, inferior pole. The TCR sequence derives from a man in his forties with primary liver carcinoma and hepatitis B virus infection. The CDR3 region has the sequence CSVVRVGETQYL. The bases are TGCAGCGTTGTCAGGGTGGGAGAGACCCAGTACTTA.